The rows below give T cell receptor beta chains drawn from one sample of a study of blood T cell repertoires in COVID-19. Repertoires were generated with immunoSEQ multiplex PCR, while TCRdb's copy carries only in-frame clones and drops some. The sample holds 150,000 to 200,000 clones, roughly 93% seen once. Input material: peripheral blood. The receptors shown here come from a man between 18 and 35 years old with acute or convalescent COVID-19. Both conserved end residues are trimmed from each CDR3.

CDR3aa	v_gene	j_gene
ASSTGGPNTEAF	TRBV19	TRBJ1-1
ASSLDRGSTEAF	TRBV3-1/TRBV3-2	TRBJ1-1
ASSPREGGGNQPQH	TRBV27	TRBJ1-5
ASSSRRDSPLH	TRBV13	TRBJ1-6
ASSQGGRYGYT	TRBV3-1/TRBV3-2	TRBJ1-2
ASSRTGDNEKLF	TRBV6-5	TRBJ1-4
SVDEVNRELYGYT	TRBV29-1	TRBJ1-2
ASTLSARAWDTEAF	TRBV5-1	TRBJ1-1
AIGGTGSYNEQF	TRBV10-3	TRBJ2-1
ASSSQGAPGMNTEAF	TRBV7-9	TRBJ1-1
ASREDRWFSGNTIY	TRBV6-6	TRBJ1-3
ASSHATGQGWVNEKLF	TRBV23-1	TRBJ1-4
ASSLPGGGLAKETQY	TRBV14	TRBJ2-5
ASSIDWGGYEQY	TRBV5-1	TRBJ2-7
ASSFRGFGGRRNEQF	TRBV7-8	TRBJ2-1
AWSPRGAGLYEQY	TRBV30	TRBJ2-7
ASSYPRGWYEQY	TRBV6-2/TRBV6-3	TRBJ2-7
ASRAWTGSRTEAF	TRBV25-1	TRBJ1-1
ASSLVTSYGYT	TRBV5-6	TRBJ1-2
ASRPQSRGGFSGEGTEAF	TRBV5-5	TRBJ1-1
ASSLVGQGVAGVKLF	TRBV5-1	TRBJ1-4
ASSEPGRGNQPQH	TRBV25-1	TRBJ1-5
ASSPRKQGNTGELF	TRBV18	TRBJ2-2
ASTVNMNTEAF	TRBV2	TRBJ1-1
ASSLEQRQGSTEAF	TRBV5-6	TRBJ1-1
ASSRTGGNTIY	TRBV5-4	TRBJ1-3
ASRLAAGNTIY	TRBV11-2	TRBJ1-3
ASRKTSGPFYEQY	TRBV6-5	TRBJ2-7
ASSFDDRVGNEKLF	TRBV5-6	TRBJ1-4
ASSPGRGRTDTQY	TRBV7-7	TRBJ2-3
ASSPRQSNQPQH	TRBV27	TRBJ1-5
ASSVAGQNTGELF	TRBV9	TRBJ2-2
ASMRTSGANVLT	TRBV19	TRBJ2-6
ASRFTGLLYGYT	TRBV12-2	TRBJ1-2
ASSPQATEAF	TRBV12-3/TRBV12-4	TRBJ1-1
ASSSRQGTQPQH	TRBV7-2	TRBJ1-5
ASSFYGDLNYGYT	TRBV11-2	TRBJ1-2
ASGEGAVYGYT	TRBV6-5	TRBJ1-2
ASRGGDYSNQPQH	TRBV27	TRBJ1-5
ASSQEGGRFAEAF	TRBV4-1	TRBJ1-1
ASSLDRGQGEAF	TRBV19	TRBJ1-1
ASSIAVARGEYGYT	TRBV19	TRBJ1-2
ASSLSNNEDNYGYT	TRBV27	TRBJ1-2
ASSFEGGYQPQH	TRBV7-9	TRBJ1-5
ATSDSLTGFYGYT	TRBV24-1	TRBJ1-2
ASSIWESGSTQH	TRBV19	TRBJ1-5
ASSRDSVTGELF	TRBV7-6	TRBJ2-2
SVSGTGGFYGYT	TRBV29-1	TRBJ1-2
ASSIQTYNEQF	TRBV19	TRBJ2-1
ASSYLSGGSTDTQY	TRBV6-5	TRBJ2-3
ASRLEGEGTEAF	TRBV2	TRBJ1-1
ASSLARAGGVFANNEQF	TRBV7-9	TRBJ2-1
ATSGSGGQSSNQPQH	TRBV24-1	TRBJ1-5